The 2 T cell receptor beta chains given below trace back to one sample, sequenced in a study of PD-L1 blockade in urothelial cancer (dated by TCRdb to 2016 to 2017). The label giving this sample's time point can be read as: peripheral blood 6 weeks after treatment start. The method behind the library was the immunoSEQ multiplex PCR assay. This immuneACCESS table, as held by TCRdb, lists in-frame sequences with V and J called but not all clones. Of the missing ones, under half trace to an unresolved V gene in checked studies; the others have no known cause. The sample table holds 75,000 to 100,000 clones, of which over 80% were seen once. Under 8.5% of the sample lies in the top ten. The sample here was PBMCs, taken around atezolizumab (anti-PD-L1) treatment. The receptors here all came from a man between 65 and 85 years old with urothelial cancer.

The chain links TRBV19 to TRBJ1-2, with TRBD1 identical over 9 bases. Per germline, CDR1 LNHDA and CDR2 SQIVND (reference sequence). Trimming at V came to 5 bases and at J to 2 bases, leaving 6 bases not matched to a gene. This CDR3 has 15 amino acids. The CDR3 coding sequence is TGTGCCAGTAGTTCCGGGACAGGGCTAAACTATGGCTACACCTTC. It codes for CASSSGTGLNYGYTF.

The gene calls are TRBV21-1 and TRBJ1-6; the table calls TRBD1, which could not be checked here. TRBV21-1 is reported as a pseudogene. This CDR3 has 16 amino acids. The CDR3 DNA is TGTGCCAGCAGCAAAGACCCCGGACAGGGACCTATACTCCTCCACTTT. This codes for CASSKDPGQGPILLHF.